A single sample is the source of the 9 T cell receptor beta chains below, sequenced in a study of cytomegalovirus exposure and HLA in healthy donors. PCR amplification relied on 60 Vbeta primers (plus 13 Jbeta primers). Method: immunoSEQ multiplex PCR; TCRdb's copy keeps in-frame clones and lacks some. This sample has around 85,000 clones; roughly 75% occur once, and the top ten carry approximately 1%. Specimen: PBMCs. All receptors derive from a male donor in good health and CMV-seronegative.

V is TRBV7-2 and J is TRBJ1-2; D possibly corresponds to TRBD1 (5 bases). CDR3 length: 13 amino acids. Germline CDR1 and CDR2: SGHTA and FQGNSA. Trimming took off 4 bases at V and 8 bases at J, with 14 bases between the two ends. The CDR3 coding sequence is TGTGCCAGCAGCTCGACGGGGGATCGCGGCTACACCTTC. It translates to CASSSTGDRGYTF.

V and J are TRBV12-5 and TRBJ2-7, with D uncertain. The CDR3 is 13 amino acids. CDR1 and CDR2 from the germline V gene are LGHNT and FRNRAP. V was trimmed by 2 bases and J by 3 bases, leaving 8 bases between them. CDR3 DNA sequence: TGTGCTAGTGGTTTGTTTTCCGGCTACGAGCAGTACTTC. Its translation: CASGLFSGYEQYF. The complete variable domain, with remaining parts taken from reference TRBV12-5 and TRBJ2-7, reads DARVTQTPRHKVTEMGQEVTMRCQPILGHNTVFWYRQTMMQGLELLAYFRNRAPLDDSGMPKDRFSAEMPDATLATLKIQPSEPRDSAVYFCASGLFSGYEQYFGPGTRLTVT.

The rearrangement uses TRBV13 and TRBJ1-3, with D perhaps matching TRBD1 (5 bases). Deletions cut 0 bases from V and 0 bases from J, with 6 bases between. Germline V gives CDR1 PRHDT, CDR2 FYEKMQ (reference sequence). This CDR3 has 15 amino acids. The CDR3 DNA sequence: TGTGCCAGCAGCTTAGGACAGGTCTCTGGAAACACCATATATTTT. Its protein product is CASSLGQVSGNTIYF.

This chain connects TRBV9 to TRBJ1-3; 10 nucleotides agree with TRBD1. The CDR3 extends over 20 amino acids. The V and J ends lost 0 bases and 2 bases, in that order; junction bases with no gene match: 14. Germline values: CDR1 SGDLS, CDR2 YYNGEE. The DNA for the CDR3 is TGTGCCAGCAGCGTAGCCGCAGGACAGGGGGAAAGTGTGACTGGAAACACCATATATTTT. It is translated as CASSVAAGQGESVTGNTIYF.

This clone occurred once. The rearrangement uses TRBV6-4 and TRBJ1-2; no definite D call. The CDR3 runs 17 residues. The V and J ends lost 7 bases and 5 bases respectively, with 26 bases between them. Germline CDR1 reads MRHNA; CDR2 reads SNTAGT. Here the CDR3 DNA reads TGTGCCAGCATCCCCCTGTGGAGGGTGGGATTTTGGTATGGCTACACCTTC. Protein product: CASIPLWRVGFWYGYTF.

The DNA of the CDR3 is TGCAGCGTCGCCCTCGAGGGGAGGCCCTACAATGAGCAGTTCTTC. Its translation is CSVALEGRPYNEQFF. The rearrangement links TRBV29-1 to TRBJ2-1; maybe TRBD2 (6 bases). V was clipped by 6 bases and J by 2 bases, with 17 bases between them. Germline assignment: CDR1 SQVTM and CDR2 ANQGSEA. This CDR3 comprises 15 residues.

This sequence joins TRBV4-3 and TRBJ2-1; D is undetermined. The CDR3 totals 16 residues. Germline values: CDR1 LGHNA, CDR2 YSLEER. Trimming cost V 0 bases and J 4 bases, with 13 bases left between them. The CDR3 nucleotides read TGCGCCAGCAGCCAAGAAGACTCGCTAATTTACAATGAGCAGTTCTTC. This encodes CASSQEDSLIYNEQFF.

This clone was seen a single time. The genes are TRBV28 and TRBJ2-4; TRBD1 matches at 7 bases. The J segment lost 8 bases and the V segment lost 6 bases, leaving 16 bases of the junction unmatched. There are 16 residues in the CDR3. The V gene's germline CDR1 is MDHEN and CDR2 SYDVKM. The CDR3 bases are TGTGCCAGCAGCCAACGAATGAGGGGGCCCGGGGACATTCAGTACTTC. Encoded protein: CASSQRMRGPGDIQYF.

The chain combines TRBV28 with TRBJ1-4; no clear D. This CDR3 contains 12 residues. V lost 6 bases to trimming and J lost 3 bases, with 5 bases between them. Germline-derived CDR1 and CDR2 are MDHEN and SYDVKM. CDR3 sequence: CASRWPNEKLFF. The CDR3 DNA follows: TGTGCCAGCAGATGGCCTAATGAAAAACTGTTTTTT.